Listed below are T cell receptor beta chains from one sample, sequenced in a study of cytomegalovirus exposure and HLA in healthy donors. Measured with immunoSEQ multiplex PCR; TCRdb has only the in-frame clones, and not every one. The sample comprises approximately 150,000 clones, about three quarters of which are singletons, and about 4.5% rests with the top ten. Input material: PBMCs. Receptors originate from a man aged 18 to 29 in good health and CMV-seropositive. Both conserved end residues are part of each CDR3. Clone size is given for some rows only: seen once, a few or many times, or a class if the clone is expanded.

clone_size	v_call	j_call	cdr3_aa
few	TRBV7-9	TRBJ1-4	CASSRDRYNEKLFF
.	TRBV10-1	TRBJ2-3	CASSESTGTDTQYF
.	TRBV4-1	TRBJ2-1	CASSQDVGEGWNEQFF
.	TRBV5-4	TRBJ2-3	CASSLGQGQGTSNTQYF
.	TRBV2	TRBJ2-1	CASRAWTTGWMNEQFF
few	TRBV6-1	TRBJ2-2	CASSQGYRTGELFF
.	TRBV7-8	TRBJ1-3	CASSLETFSGNTIYF
.	TRBV6-5	TRBJ1-6	CASTQGQYNSPLHF
.	TRBV27	TRBJ2-5	CASSLGVGEWETQYF
.	TRBV6-1	TRBJ1-2	CASSWDSTNYGYTF
once	TRBV5-4	TRBJ2-1	CASSSRGGTPNEQFF
.	TRBV9	TRBJ1-3	CASSVALQDRAGNTIYF
.	TRBV7-9	TRBJ1-2	CASSRDRTFYGYTF
.	TRBV11-2	TRBJ2-1	CASSLDLGQGAPTQFF
.	TRBV27	TRBJ1-1	CASSLGGLAEAFF
once	TRBV6-1	TRBJ1-1	CASSEASQMNTEAFF
few	TRBV6-5	TRBJ1-1	CATRPGTGVTEAFF
.	TRBV2	TRBJ2-1	CASFGRGPPANEQFF
.	TRBV5-6	TRBJ2-2	CASRWRSGELFF
.	TRBV19	TRBJ1-4	CASSTGTGGGNEKLFF
.	TRBV30	TRBJ2-1	CAYLSWGLSSYNEQFF
few	TRBV6-5	TRBJ1-1	CASRDGTSWEAFF
once	TRBV5-3	TRBJ1-2	CARSLGPDSNYGYTF
.	TRBV7-9	TRBJ2-3	CASSLGGLAGFTDTQYF
once	TRBV23-1	TRBJ2-2	CASSQAPGQGATGELFF
.	TRBV5-5	TRBJ1-6	CASSLDSSYNSPLHF
.	TRBV11-2	TRBJ1-6	CASSLEPGSGSPLHF
.	TRBV5-4	TRBJ2-6	CASSMGQGNVGANVLTF
.	TRBV6-6	TRBJ2-1	CASSYPGTSGNEQFF
few	TRBV5-1	TRBJ1-1	CASREANTEAFF
.	TRBV6-6	TRBJ2-2	CASSIYDTGELFF
.	TRBV6-5	TRBJ1-5	CASSPSGSNQPQHF
.	TRBV6-4	TRBJ2-1	CASSPGQGPDEQFF
.	TRBV30	TRBJ1-4	CAWRGGQGALFNEKLFF
.	TRBV5-1	TRBJ1-1	CASSLSGTNTEAFF